The T cell receptor (beta chain) under discussion was sequenced for a study of blood T cell repertoires in COVID-19. The CDR3 consists of 16 residues. V lost 4 bases to trimming and J lost 7 bases; unmatched junction nucleotides: 6. The germline gives CDR1 KGHDR, CDR2 SFDVKD. Method: immunoSEQ multiplex PCR; TCRdb's copy keeps in-frame clones and lacks some. In the table there are about 55,000 clones, around 90% of which are singletons. The TCR comes from a human donor with active COVID-19. The donor label of this sample is uncertain. Specimen: peripheral blood. The chain has TRBV24-1 and TRBJ2-2, with 12 bases that match TRBD1. In DNA, the CDR3 is TGTGCCACCAGTGACTCGGGACAGGGGGCCGGCGGGGAGCTGTTTTTT. Its translation is CATSDSGQGAGGELFF.